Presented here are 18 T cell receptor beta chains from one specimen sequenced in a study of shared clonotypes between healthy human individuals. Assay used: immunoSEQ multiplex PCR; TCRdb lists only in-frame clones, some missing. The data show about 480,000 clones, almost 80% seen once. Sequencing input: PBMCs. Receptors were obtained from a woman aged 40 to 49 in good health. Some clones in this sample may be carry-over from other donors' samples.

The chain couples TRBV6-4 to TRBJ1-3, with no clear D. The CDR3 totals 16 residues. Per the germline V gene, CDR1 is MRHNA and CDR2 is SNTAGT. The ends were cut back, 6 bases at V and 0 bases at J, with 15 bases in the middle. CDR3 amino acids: CASSATDGRSGNTIYF. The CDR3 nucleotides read TGTGCCAGCAGCGCCACCGACGGGCGCTCTGGAAACACCATATATTTT.

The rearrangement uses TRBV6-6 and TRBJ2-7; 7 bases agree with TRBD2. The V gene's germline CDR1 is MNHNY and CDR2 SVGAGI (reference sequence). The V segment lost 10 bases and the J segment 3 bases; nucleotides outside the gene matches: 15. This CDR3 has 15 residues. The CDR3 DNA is TGTGCCAACCCATGTACGGCGGGAGTAAGCTACGAGCAGTACTTC. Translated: CANPCTAGVSYEQYF.

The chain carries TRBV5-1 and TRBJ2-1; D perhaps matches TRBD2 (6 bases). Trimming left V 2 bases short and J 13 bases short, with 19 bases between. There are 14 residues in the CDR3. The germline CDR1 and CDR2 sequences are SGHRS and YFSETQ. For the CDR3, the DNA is TGCGCCAGCAGCTTTGGAGGCGGGACCTTCGTTCAGTTCTTC. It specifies CASSFGGGTFVQFF.

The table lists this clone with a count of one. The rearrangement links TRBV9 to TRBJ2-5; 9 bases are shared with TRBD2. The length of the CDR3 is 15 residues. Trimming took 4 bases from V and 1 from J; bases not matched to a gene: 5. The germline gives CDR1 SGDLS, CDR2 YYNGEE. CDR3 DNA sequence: TGTGCCAGCAGCACACTGACTAGCGGCCAAGAGACCCAGTACTTC. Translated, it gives CASSTLTSGQETQYF.

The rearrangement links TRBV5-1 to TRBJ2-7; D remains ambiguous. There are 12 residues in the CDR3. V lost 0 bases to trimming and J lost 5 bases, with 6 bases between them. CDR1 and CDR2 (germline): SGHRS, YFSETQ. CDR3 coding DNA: TGCGCCAGCAGCTTGGAAAGCCACGAGCAGTACTTC. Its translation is CASSLESHEQYF.

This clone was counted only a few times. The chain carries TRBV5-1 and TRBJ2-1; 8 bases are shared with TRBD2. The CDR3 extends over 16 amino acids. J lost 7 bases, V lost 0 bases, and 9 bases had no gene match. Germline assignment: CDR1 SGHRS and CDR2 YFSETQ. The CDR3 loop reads CASSLAGAGVGNEQFF. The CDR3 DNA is TGCGCCAGCAGCTTGGCTGGAGCGGGAGTGGGGAATGAGCAGTTCTTC.

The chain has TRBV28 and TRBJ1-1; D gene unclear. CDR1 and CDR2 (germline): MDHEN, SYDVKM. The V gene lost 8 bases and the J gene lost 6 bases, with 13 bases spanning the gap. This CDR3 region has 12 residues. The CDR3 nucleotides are TGTGCCAGCCACGCCTGGCAGGCTGAAGCTTTCTTT. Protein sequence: CASHAWQAEAFF.

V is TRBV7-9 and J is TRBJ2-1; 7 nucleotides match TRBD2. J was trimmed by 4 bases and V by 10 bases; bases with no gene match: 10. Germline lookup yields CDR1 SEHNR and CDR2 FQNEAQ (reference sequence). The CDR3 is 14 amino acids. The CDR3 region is CATTWASGYNEQFF. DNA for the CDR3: TGTGCCACCACCTGGGCTAGCGGTTACAATGAGCAGTTCTTC.

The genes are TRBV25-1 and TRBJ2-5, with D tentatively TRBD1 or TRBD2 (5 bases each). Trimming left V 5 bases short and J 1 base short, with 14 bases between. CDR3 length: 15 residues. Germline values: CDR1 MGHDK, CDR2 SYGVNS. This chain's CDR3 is CASSKGPPGQETQYF. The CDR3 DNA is TGTGCCAGCAGTAAGGGACCGCCAGGCCAAGAGACCCAGTACTTC.

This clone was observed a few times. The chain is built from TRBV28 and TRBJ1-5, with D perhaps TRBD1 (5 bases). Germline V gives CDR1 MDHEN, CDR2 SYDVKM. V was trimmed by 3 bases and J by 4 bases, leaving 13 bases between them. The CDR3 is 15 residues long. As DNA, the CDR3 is TGTGCCAGCAGTTTTAACCAGGGCGGGAATCAGCCCCAGCATTTT. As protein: CASSFNQGGNQPQHF.

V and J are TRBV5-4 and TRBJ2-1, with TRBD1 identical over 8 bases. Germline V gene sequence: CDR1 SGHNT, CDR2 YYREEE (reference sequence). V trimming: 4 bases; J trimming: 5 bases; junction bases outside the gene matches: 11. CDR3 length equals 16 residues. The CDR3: CASSRPGTGRDNEQFF. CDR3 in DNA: TGTGCCAGCAGCAGGCCCGGGACAGGCCGTGACAATGAGCAGTTCTTC.

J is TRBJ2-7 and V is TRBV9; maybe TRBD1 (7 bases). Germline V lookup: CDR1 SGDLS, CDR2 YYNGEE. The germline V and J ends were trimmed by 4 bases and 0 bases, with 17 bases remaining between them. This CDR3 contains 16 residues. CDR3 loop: CASSLRGDRASYEQYF. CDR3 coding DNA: TGTGCCAGCAGCCTGAGGGGGGACAGAGCCTCCTACGAGCAGTACTTC.

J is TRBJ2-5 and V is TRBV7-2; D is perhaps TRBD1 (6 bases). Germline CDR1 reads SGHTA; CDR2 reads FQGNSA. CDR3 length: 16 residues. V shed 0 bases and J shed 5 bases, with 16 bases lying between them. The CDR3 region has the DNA TGTGCCAGCAGCTTAGCGCTTTTGGGGGCGCAGGAGACCCAGTACTTC. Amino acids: CASSLALLGAQETQYF. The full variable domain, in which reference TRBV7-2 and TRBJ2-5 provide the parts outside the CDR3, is GAGVSQSPSNKVTEKGKDVELRCDPISGHTALYWYRQSLGQGLEFLIYFQGNSAPDKSGLPSDRFSAERTGGSVSTLTIQRTQQEDSAVYLCASSLALLGAQETQYFGPGTRLLVL.

The CDR3 loop reads CASSLGTSGGRRETQYF. The CDR3 nucleotides are TGTGCCAGCAGCTTGGGGACTAGCGGGGGAAGGCGGGAGACCCAGTACTTC. V gene TRBV5-4 combines with J gene TRBJ2-5, with TRBD2 identical over 13 bases. Losses at the gene ends were 0 bases for V and 5 bases for J; bases not matched to a gene: 7. The germline V gene has CDR1 SGHNT and CDR2 YYREEE (reference sequence). The CDR3 contains 17 residues.

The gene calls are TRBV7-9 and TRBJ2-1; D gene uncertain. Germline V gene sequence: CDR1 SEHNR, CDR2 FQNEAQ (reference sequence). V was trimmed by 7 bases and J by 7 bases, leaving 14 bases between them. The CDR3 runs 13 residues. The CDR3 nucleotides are TGTGCCAGCACCCCGTGGAGCCGGAATGAGCAGTTCTTC. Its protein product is CASTPWSRNEQFF.

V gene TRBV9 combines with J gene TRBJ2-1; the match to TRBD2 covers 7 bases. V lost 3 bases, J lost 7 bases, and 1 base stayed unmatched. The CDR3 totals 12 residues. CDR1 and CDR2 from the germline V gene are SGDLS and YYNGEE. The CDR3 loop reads CASSDSGNEQFF. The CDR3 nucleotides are TGTGCCAGCAGCGATAGCGGGAATGAGCAGTTCTTC. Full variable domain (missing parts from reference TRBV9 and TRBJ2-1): DSGVTQTPKHLITATGQRVTLRCSPRSGDLSVYWYQQSLDQGLQFLIQYYNGEERAKGNILERFSAQQFPDLHSELNLSSLELGDSALYFCASSDSGNEQFFGPGTRLTVL.

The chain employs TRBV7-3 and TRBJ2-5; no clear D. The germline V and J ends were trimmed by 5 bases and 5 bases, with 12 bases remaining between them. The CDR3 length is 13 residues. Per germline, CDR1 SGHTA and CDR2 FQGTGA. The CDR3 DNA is TGTGCCAGCAGCCAAGGGTCGGCGGAGACCCAGTACTTC. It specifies CASSQGSAETQYF.

CDR3 region: CATVRTVPEGANVLTF. CDR3 DNA: TGTGCCACCGTAAGGACAGTCCCTGAAGGGGCCAACGTCCTGACTTTC. The chain is built from TRBV15 and TRBJ2-6; D is perhaps TRBD1 (6 bases). The CDR3 is 16 amino acids. Germline V CDR1 and CDR2: LNHNV, YYDKDF (reference sequence). V lost 8 bases and J 4 bases, leaving 18 bases between the germline ends. Full variable domain (outside the CDR3, taken from reference TRBV15 and TRBJ2-6): DAMVIQNPRYQVTQFGKPVTLSCSQTLNHNVMYWYQQKSSQAPKLLFHYYDKDFNNEADTPDNFQSRRPNTSFCFLDIRSPGLGDTAMYLCATVRTVPEGANVLTFGAGSRLTVL.